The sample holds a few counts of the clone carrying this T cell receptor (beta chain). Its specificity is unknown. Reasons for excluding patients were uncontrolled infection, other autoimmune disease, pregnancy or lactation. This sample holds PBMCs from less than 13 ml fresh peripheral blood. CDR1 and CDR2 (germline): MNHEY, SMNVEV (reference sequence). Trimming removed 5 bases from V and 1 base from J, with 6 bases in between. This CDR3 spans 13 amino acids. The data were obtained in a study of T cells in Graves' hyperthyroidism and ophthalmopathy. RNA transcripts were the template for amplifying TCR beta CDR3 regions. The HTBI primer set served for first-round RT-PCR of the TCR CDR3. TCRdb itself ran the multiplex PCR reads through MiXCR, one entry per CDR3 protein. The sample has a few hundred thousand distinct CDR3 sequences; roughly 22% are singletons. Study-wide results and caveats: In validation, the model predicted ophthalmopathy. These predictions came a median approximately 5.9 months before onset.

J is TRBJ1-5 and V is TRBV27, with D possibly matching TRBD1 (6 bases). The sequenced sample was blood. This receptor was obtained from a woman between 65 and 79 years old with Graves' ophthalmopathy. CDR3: CASSTGSNQPQHF. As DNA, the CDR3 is TGTGCCAGCAGTACAGGGAGCAATCAGCCCCAGCATTTT.